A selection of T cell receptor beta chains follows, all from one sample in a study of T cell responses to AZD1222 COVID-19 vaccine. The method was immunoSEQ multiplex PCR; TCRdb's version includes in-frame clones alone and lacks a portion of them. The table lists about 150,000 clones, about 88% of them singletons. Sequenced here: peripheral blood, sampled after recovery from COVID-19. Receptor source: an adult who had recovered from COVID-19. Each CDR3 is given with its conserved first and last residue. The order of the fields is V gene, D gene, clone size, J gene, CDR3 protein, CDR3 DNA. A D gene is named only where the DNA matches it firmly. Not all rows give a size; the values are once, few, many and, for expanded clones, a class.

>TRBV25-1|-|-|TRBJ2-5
CASSEPTAQETQYF
TGTGCCAGCAGTGAACCGACAGCCCAAGAGACCCAGTACTTC
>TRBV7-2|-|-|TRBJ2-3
CASSRATLDTQYF
TGTGCCAGCTCCCGGGCTACCTTAGATACGCAGTATTTT
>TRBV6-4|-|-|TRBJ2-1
CASSDSADLGEQFF
TGTGCCAGCAGTGACTCCGCCGATTTAGGCGAGCAGTTCTTC
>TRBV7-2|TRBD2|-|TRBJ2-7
CASRIAGGGYEQYF
TGTGCCAGCAGAATAGCGGGGGGCGGATACGAGCAGTACTTC
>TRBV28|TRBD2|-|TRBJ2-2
CASSGGLAGYTGELFF
TGTGCCAGCAGTGGGGGACTAGCGGGATACACCGGGGAGCTGTTTTTT
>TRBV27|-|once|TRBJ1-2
CASSGGSGRDYGYTF
TGTGCCAGCAGCGGGGGTTCAGGGCGAGACTATGGCTACACCTTC
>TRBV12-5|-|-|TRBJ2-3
CASASSWEADTQYF
TGTGCTAGTGCCTCGAGCTGGGAAGCAGATACGCAGTATTTT
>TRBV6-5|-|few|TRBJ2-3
CASALGSSTDTQYF
TGTGCCAGCGCCTTAGGGAGTTCAACAGATACGCAGTATTTT
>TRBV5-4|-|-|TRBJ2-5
CASSFDRSAQETQYF
TGTGCCAGCAGCTTCGACAGGTCGGCCCAAGAGACCCAGTACTTC
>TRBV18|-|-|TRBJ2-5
CATLGVHPQETQYF
TGTGCCACCCTGGGGGTTCACCCCCAAGAGACCCAGTACTTC
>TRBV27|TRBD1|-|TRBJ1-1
CASSFQYNRGRGGTEAFF
TGTGCCAGCAGTTTCCAGTATAACAGGGGGCGGGGAGGCACTGAAGCTTTCTTT
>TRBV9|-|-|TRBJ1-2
CASSVRINYGYTF
TGTGCCAGCAGCGTTCGGATTAATTATGGCTACACCTTC
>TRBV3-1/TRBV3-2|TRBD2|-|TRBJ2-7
CASSLRTSVWDEQYF
TGTGCCAGCAGCTTGAGGACTAGCGTTTGGGACGAGCAGTACTTC
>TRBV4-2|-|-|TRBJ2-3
CASSQGQLTDPDTQYF
TGTGCCAGCAGCCAAGGACAGCTCACCGACCCAGATACGCAGTATTTT
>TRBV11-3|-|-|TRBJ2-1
CASSLGGEQFF
TGTGCCAGCAGCTTAGGCGGGGAGCAGTTCTTC
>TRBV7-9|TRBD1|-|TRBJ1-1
CASSLGTGGGTEAFF
TGTGCCAGCAGCTTAGGGACAGGGGGTGGCACTGAAGCTTTCTTT
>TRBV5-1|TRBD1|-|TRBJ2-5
CASSGTGDPSETQYF
TGCGCCAGCAGCGGCACAGGGGATCCCTCGGAGACCCAGTACTTC
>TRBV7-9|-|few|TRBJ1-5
CASSWGPGIQHF
TGTGCCAGCAGCTGGGGACCGGGGATACAGCATTTT
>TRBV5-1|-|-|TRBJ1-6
CASSLSGDESPLHF
TGCGCCAGCAGCTTGTCAGGGGACGAATCACCCCTCCACTTT
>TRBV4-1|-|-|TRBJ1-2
CASSYRGRVRHGYTF
TGCGCCAGCAGCTACCGAGGACGGGTTAGGCATGGCTACACCTTC
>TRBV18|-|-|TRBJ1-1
CASSPVRDIGVNTEAFF
TGTGCCAGCTCACCGGTCCGGGACATCGGCGTGAACACTGAAGCTTTCTTT
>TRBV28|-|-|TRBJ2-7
CASSTDLTGREQYF
TGTGCCAGCAGCACCGATTTGACTGGCCGGGAGCAGTACTTC
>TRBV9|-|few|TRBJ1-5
CASSPGSSGQPQHF
TGTGCCAGCAGCCCAGGGTCAAGCGGACAGCCCCAGCATTTT
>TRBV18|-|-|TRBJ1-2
CASSPDRIYTF
TGTGCCAGCTCCCCGGACAGAATCTACACCTTC
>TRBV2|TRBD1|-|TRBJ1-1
CASRVGTAGTEAFF
TGTGCCAGCAGGGTCGGGACAGCGGGCACTGAAGCTTTCTTT
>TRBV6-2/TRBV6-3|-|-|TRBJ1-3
CASSRGNTIYF
TGTGCCAGCAGTCGGGGAAACACCATATATTTT
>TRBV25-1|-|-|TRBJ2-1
CASSAPGALNEQFF
TGTGCCAGCAGTGCCCCGGGCGCACTCAATGAGCAGTTCTTC